The present T cell receptor beta chain was sequenced within a study of healthy donors' naive CD4 and CD8 T cells. This clonotype appeared once. The CDR3 covers 17 residues. Germline CDR1 and CDR2: MNHEY and SVGEGT. V shed 2 bases, J shed 4 bases, and the junction held 8 bases outside the gene matches. TCR libraries were built from about 500 ng of total RNA by linear amplification. TCRdb reprocessed the reads with MiXCR, giving one entry per CDR3 protein. The table lists roughly 200,000 distinct CDR3 sequences, over 60% of them singletons, with about 2.4% in the top ten. Input material: naive CD4+ and CD8+ T cells sorted from blood, pooled from several donors. The sequence derives from a pool of human donors in good health; the sample pools cells from several healthy donors. The genes are TRBV6-2 or TRBV6-3 and TRBJ2-1; 10 bases align to TRBD2. The CDR3 nucleotides are TGTGCCAGCAGTTACGGGACTAGCGAGAGTCATTACAATGAGCAGTTCTTC. It translates to CASSYGTSESHYNEQFF.